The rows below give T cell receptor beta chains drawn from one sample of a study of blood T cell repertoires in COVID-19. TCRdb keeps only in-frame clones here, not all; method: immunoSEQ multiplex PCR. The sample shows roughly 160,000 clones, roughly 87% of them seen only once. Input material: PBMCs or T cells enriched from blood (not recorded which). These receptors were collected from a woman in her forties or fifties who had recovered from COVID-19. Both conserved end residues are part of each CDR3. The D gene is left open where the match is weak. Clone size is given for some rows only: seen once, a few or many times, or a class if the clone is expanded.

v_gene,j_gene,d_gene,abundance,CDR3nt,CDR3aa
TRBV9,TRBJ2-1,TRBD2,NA,TGTGCCAGCAGCGCCGAGACTAGCGGGAGGGCACAGTTCTTC,CASSAETSGRAQFF
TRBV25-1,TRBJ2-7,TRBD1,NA,TGTGCCAGCGGGGACAGGGGGTCCTACGAGCAGTACTTC,CASGDRGSYEQYF
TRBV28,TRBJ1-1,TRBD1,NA,TGTGCCAGCAGTCCGATCCAGGACAGGGCTGAAGCTTTCTTT,CASSPIQDRAEAFF
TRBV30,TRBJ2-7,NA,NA,TGTGCCTGGAGCCTAGTAGGCAGGGGCTACGAGCAGTACTTC,CAWSLVGRGYEQYF
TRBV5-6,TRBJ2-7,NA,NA,TGTGCCAGCAGCTTGGCGGGTGAGACAGGCCTCCCCGAGCAGTACTTC,CASSLAGETGLPEQYF
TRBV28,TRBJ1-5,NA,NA,TGTGCCAGCAGCCCGGCCAGGGGTGGCAATCAGCCCCAGCATTTT,CASSPARGGNQPQHF
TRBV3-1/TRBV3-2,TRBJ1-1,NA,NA,TGTGCCAGCGTCGGGGGTGGCACTGAAGCTTTCTTT,CASVGGGTEAFF
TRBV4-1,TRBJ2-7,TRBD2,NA,TGCGCCAGCAGCCAAGATGGGGCTAGCGGGAGAAACGAGCAGTACTTC,CASSQDGASGRNEQYF
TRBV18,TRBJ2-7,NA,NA,TGTGCCAGCTCACCTGGCCCGGGGTATGTAGACGAGCAGTACTTC,CASSPGPGYVDEQYF
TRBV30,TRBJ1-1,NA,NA,TGTGCCTGGAACCGGGACTTCTACACTGAAGCTTTCTTT,CAWNRDFYTEAFF
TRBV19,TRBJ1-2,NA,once,TGTGCCAGTAGTATCTCCGGGACTCTCGGCCATGGCTACACCTTC,CASSISGTLGHGYTF
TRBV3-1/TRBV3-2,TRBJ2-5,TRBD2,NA,TGTGCCAGCAGCCTGCGGACTAGCGGACAAGAGACCCAGTACTTC,CASSLRTSGQETQYF
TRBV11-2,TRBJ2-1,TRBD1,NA,TGTGCCAGCAACCCCGGCCAGGGGGCAGGGTATTTAAGCGAGCAGTTCTTC,CASNPGQGAGYLSEQFF
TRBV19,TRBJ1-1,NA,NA,TGTGCCAGTACCCTCGGAGGACCCACTGAAGCTTTCTTT,CASTLGGPTEAFF
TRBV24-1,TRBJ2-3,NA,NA,TGTGCCACCAGTGAGGGGACACCCACAGATACGCAGTATTTT,CATSEGTPTDTQYF
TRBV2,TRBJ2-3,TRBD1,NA,TGTGCCAGCAGCCGACAGGTGGCCACAGGGGGCGGGAGCACAGATACGCAGTATTTT,CASSRQVATGGGSTDTQYF
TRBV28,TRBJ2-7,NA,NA,TGTGCCAGCAGCAGTGTTTCCCCGCCCTACGAGCAGTACTTC,CASSSVSPPYEQYF
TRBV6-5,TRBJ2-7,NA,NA,TGTGCCAGCTCCCGGTCTCCCGAGCAGTACTTC,CASSRSPEQYF
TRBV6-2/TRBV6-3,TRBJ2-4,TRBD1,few,TGTGCCAGCAGTCAAGGGGGCGTAGCCAAAAACATTCAGTACTTC,CASSQGGVAKNIQYF
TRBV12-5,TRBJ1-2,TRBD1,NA,TGTGCTAGTGGGCGGGACAGGAACTATGGCTACACCTTC,CASGRDRNYGYTF
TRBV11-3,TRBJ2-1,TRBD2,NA,TGTGCCAGCAGCTTAGTTAGCGGGAGAGGTAATGAGCAGTTCTTC,CASSLVSGRGNEQFF
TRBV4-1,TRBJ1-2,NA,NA,TGCGCCAGCAGCCAAGTAGCGGCTGGCTATGGCTACACCTTC,CASSQVAAGYGYTF
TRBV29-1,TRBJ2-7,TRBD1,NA,TGCAGCGTGGGTACCGGGACAGGGGGCCGCGAGCAGTACTTC,CSVGTGTGGREQYF
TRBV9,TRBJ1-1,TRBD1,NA,TGTGCCAGCAGCGTGGACAGGGGCGGATCGGACACTGAAGCTTTCTTT,CASSVDRGGSDTEAFF
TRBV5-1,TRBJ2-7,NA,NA,TGCGCCAGCAGCTTGGGGGACCTGGGGGGCGAGCAGTACTTC,CASSLGDLGGEQYF
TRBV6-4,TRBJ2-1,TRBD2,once,TGTGCCAGCAGTGACCTAGCGGGAGGAAGGAATGAGCAGTTCTTC,CASSDLAGGRNEQFF
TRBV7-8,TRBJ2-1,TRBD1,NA,TGTGCCAGCAGCTTAGGGGACAGGAGGTACAATGAGCAGTTCTTC,CASSLGDRRYNEQFF
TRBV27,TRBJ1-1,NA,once,TGTGCCAGCCTTAAATCAGGGGTTCTGACTGAAGCTTTCTTT,CASLKSGVLTEAFF
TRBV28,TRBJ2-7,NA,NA,TGTGCCAGCAGTTTGGCTAGGCTCCCCTACGAGCAGTACTTC,CASSLARLPYEQYF
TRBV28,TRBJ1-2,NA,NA,TGTGCCAGCAGTTTGGCGGCGTTAAGGTTTGGCTACACCTTC,CASSLAALRFGYTF
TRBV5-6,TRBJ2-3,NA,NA,TGTGCCAGCAGCTTGGGAGTCTCGGCGACAGCTACGCAGTATTTT,CASSLGVSATATQYF
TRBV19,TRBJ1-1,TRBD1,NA,TGTGCCAGTCGACAGGGAAAGATCACTGAAGCTTTCTTT,CASRQGKITEAFF
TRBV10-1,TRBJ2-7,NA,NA,TGCGCCAGCAGTGCCCTATTATCGGGAAGAGGAGAGCAGTACTTC,CASSALLSGRGEQYF